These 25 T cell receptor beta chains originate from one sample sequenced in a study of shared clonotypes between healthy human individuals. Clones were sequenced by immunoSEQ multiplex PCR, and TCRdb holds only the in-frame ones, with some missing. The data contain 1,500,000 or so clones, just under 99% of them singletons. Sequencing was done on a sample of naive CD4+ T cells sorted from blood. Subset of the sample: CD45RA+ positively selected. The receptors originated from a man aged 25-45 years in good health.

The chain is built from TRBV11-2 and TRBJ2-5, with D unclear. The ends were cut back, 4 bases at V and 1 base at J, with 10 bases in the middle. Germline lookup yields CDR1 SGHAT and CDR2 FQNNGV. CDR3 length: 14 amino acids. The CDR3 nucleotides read TGTGCCAGCAGCTCACGGTGGGCCCAAGAGACCCAGTACTTC. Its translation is CASSSRWAQETQYF.

The CDR3 coding sequence is TGTGCCAGCAGCCTCGATGGACCGACAGATACGCAGTATTTT. Its protein is CASSLDGPTDTQYF. V usage is TRBV7-7 and J usage is TRBJ2-3, with no clear D. In germline, CDR1 is SSHAT, CDR2 FNYEAQ (reference sequence). Trimming took off 5 bases at V and 3 bases at J, with 12 bases between the two ends. The CDR3 totals 14 residues.

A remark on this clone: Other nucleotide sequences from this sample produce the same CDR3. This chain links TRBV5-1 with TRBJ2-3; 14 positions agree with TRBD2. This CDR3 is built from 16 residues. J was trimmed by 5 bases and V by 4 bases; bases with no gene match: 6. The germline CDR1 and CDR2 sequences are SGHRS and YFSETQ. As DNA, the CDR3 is TGCGCCAGCAGCCTGGGACTAGCGGGAGTGGGAGATACGCAGTATTTT. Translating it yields CASSLGLAGVGDTQYF.

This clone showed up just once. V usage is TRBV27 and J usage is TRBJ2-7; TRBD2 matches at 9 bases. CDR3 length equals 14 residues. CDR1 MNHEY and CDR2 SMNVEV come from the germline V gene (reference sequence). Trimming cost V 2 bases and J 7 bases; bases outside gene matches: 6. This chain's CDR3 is CASSLVAGAGEQYF. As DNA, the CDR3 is TGTGCCAGCAGTTTAGTAGCGGGAGCGGGAGAGCAGTACTTC.

CDR3 DNA sequence: TGTGCCTGGAGTGGGTTCTCCGCGGTGAACACCGGGGAGCTGTTTTTT. This translates into CAWSGFSAVNTGELFF. The chain carries TRBV30 and TRBJ2-2; no clear D. CDR1 and CDR2 (germline): GTSNPN, SVGIG (reference sequence). V was cut by 1 base and J by 1 base, with 13 bases left in between. The CDR3 runs 16 residues.

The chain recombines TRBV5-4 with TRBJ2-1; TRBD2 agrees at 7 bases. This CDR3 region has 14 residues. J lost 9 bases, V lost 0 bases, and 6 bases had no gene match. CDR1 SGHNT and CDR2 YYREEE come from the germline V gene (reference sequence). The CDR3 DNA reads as TGTGCCAGCAGCTTGGGCGGGAGCCGAGGTGAGCAGTTCTTC. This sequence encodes CASSLGGSRGEQFF.

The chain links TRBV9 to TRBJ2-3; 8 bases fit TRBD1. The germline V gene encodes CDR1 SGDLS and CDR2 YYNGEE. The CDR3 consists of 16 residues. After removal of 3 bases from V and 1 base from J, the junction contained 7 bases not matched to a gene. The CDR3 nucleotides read TGTGCCAGCAGCGCCCTACAGGGGGGAGGCACAGATACGCAGTATTTT. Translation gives CASSALQGGGTDTQYF.

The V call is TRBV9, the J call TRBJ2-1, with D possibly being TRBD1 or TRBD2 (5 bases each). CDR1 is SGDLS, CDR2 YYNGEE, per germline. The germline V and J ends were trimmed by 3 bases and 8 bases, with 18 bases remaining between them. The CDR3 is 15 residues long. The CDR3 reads CASSEGKRGLHEQFF. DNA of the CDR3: TGTGCCAGCAGCGAGGGGAAGAGAGGGCTCCATGAGCAGTTCTTC.

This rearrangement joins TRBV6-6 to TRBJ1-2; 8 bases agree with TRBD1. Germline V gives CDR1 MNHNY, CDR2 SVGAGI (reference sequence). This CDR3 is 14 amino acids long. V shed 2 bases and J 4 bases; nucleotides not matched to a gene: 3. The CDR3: CASSYRQGTYGYTF. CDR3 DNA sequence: TGTGCCAGCAGTTACCGACAGGGGACCTATGGCTACACCTTC.

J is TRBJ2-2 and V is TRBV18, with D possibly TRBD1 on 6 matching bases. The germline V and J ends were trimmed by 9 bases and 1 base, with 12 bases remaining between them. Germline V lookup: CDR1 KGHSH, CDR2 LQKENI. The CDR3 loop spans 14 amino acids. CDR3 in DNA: TGTGCCAGTCGGCCGGACAGGAACACCGGGGAGCTGTTTTTT. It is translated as CASRPDRNTGELFF.

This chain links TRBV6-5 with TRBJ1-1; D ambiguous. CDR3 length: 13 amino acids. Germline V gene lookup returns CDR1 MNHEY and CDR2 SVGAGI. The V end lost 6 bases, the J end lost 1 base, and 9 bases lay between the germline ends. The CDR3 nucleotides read TGTGCCAGCAGACGTGTTGCGAACACTGAAGCTTTCTTT. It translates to CASRRVANTEAFF.

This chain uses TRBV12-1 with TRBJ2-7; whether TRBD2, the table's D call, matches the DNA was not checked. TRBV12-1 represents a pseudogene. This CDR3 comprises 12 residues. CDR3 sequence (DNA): TGTGCCAGCAGCTTTGCAGTAGAGAGGCAGTACTTC. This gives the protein CASSFAVERQYF.

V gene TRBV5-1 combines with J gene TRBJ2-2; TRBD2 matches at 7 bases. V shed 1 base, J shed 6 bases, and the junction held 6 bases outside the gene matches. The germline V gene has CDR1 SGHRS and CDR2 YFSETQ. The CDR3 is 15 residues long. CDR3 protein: CASSLILRGAGELFF. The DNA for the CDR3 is TGCGCCAGCAGCTTGATCTTACGGGGGGCCGGGGAGCTGTTTTTT.

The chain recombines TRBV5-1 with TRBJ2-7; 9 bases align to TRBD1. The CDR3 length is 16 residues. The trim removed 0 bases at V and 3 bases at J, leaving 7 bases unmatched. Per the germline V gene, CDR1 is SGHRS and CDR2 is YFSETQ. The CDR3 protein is CASSLDPGQGFYEQYF. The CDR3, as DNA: TGCGCCAGCAGCTTGGATCCGGGACAGGGATTCTACGAGCAGTACTTC.

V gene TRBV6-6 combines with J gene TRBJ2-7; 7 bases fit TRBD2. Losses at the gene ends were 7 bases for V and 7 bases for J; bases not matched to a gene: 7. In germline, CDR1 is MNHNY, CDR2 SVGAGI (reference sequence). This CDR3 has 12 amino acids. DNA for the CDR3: TGTGCCAGCAAGGAGGGAGGGAATGAGCAGTACTTC. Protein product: CASKEGGNEQYF.

CDR3 region: CASSPWDRSRNEQFF. The DNA of the CDR3 is TGTGCCAGCAGTCCATGGGACAGGTCACGGAATGAGCAGTTCTTC. This chain uses TRBV27 with TRBJ2-1, with 8 bases fitting TRBD1. Per the germline V gene, CDR1 is MNHEY and CDR2 is SMNVEV (reference sequence). The junction had 10 bases not matched to a gene; V was cut back by 5 bases and J by 7 bases. The CDR3 loop spans 15 amino acids.

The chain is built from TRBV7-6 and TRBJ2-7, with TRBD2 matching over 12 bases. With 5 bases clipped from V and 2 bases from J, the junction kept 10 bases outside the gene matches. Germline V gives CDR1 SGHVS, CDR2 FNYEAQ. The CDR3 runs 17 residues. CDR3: CASSEGTSGLPPYEQYF. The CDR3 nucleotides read TGTGCCAGCAGCGAGGGGACTAGCGGGCTCCCCCCCTACGAGCAGTACTTC.

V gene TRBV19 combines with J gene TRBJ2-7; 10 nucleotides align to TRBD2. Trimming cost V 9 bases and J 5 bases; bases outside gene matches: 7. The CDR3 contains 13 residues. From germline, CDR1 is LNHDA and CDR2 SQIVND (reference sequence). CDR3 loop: CASKGLAFDEQYF. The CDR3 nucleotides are TGTGCCAGCAAGGGACTAGCGTTCGACGAGCAGTACTTC.

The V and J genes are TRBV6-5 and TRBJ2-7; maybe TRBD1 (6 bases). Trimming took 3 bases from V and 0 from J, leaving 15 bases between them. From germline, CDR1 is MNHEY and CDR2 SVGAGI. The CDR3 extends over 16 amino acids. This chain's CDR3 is CASSYFGTPSSYEQYF. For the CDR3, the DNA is TGTGCCAGCAGTTATTTCGGGACACCAAGCTCCTACGAGCAGTACTTC.

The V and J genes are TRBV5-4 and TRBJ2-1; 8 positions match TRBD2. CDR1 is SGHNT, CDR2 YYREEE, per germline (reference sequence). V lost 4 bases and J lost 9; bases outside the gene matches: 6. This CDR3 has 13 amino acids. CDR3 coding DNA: TGTGCCAGCAGCGGCCCCGGGACTAGTGAGCAGTTCTTC. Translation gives CASSGPGTSEQFF.

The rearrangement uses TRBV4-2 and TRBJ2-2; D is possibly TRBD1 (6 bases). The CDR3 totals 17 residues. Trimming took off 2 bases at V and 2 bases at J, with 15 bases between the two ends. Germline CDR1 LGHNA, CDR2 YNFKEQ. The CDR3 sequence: CASSQRRGTPNTGELFF. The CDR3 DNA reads TGTGCCAGCAGCCAAAGAAGGGGGACCCCAAACACCGGGGAGCTGTTTTTT.

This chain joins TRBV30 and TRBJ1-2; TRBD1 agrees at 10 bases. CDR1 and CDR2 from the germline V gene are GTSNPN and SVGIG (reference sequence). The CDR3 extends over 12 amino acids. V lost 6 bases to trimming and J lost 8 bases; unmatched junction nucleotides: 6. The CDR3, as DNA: TGTGCCTGCGGACAGGGGGAGGGCGGCTACACCTTC. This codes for CACGQGEGGYTF.

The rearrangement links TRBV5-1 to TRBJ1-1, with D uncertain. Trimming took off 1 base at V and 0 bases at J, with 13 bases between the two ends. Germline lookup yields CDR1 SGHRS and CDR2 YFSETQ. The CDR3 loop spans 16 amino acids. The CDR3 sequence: CASSLIEAAMNTEAFF. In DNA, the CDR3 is TGCGCCAGCAGCTTGATCGAGGCAGCCATGAACACTGAAGCTTTCTTT.

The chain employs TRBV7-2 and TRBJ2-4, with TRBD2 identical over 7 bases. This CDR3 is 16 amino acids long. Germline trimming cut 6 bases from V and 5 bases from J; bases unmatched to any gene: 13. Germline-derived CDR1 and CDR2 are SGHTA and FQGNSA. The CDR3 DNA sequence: TGTGCCAGCAGTCACCCTGTAGGGAGGGGAGAAAACATTCAGTACTTC. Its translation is CASSHPVGRGENIQYF.

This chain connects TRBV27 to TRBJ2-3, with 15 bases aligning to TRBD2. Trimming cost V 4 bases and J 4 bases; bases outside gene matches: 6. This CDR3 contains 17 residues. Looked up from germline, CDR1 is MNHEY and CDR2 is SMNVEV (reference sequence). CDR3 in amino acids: CASSSGTSGRWADTQYF. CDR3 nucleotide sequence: TGTGCCAGCAGTTCCGGGACTAGCGGGAGGTGGGCAGATACGCAGTATTTT.